These 8 T cell receptor beta chains were all obtained from the same sample, sequenced in a study of shared clonotypes between healthy human individuals. Libraries were prepared by immunoSEQ multiplex PCR; TCRdb keeps only in-frame clonotypes and omits some of them. The sample shows 2 million to 3 million clones, approximately 94% of them seen only once. Material for sequencing was naive CD4+ T cells from PBMCs. This sample's subset: CD45RA+ positively selected. These receptors all come from a man between 18 and 35 years old in good health. Some clones in this sample may be carry-over from other donors' samples.

The rearrangement uses TRBV30 and TRBJ1-2; possible D gene TRBD1, 5 bases. V shed 4 bases and J shed 8 bases, with 17 bases lying between them. The CDR3 is 13 amino acids. Germline V gene data show CDR1 as GTSNPN and CDR2 as SVGIG (reference sequence). CDR3: CAWISDTGVGYTF. CDR3 DNA sequence: TGTGCCTGGATCTCGGACACCGGAGTCGGCTACACCTTC.

The CDR3, as DNA: TGTGCCAGCAGCCAGAAGGGTAGGGACACTGAAGCTTTCTTT. Translation gives CASSQKGRDTEAFF. The J gene is TRBJ1-1, the V gene TRBV5-6; D remains ambiguous. V gave up 4 bases and J gave up 3 bases, with 13 bases separating them. CDR1 SGHDT and CDR2 YYEEEE come from the germline V gene. This CDR3 has 14 residues.

The chain joins TRBV5-1 to TRBJ1-2, with D perhaps matching TRBD1 (5 bases). In germline, CDR1 is SGHRS, CDR2 YFSETQ. The CDR3 has 14 amino acids. V lost 4 bases and J 2 bases, leaving 12 bases between the germline ends. The CDR3 loop reads CASSPQGDNYGYTF. The CDR3 region has the DNA TGCGCCAGCAGCCCCCAGGGAGACAACTATGGCTACACCTTC.

The rearrangement joins TRBV9 to TRBJ2-7, with D uncertain. CDR3 length: 15 residues. The ends were cut back, 0 bases at V and 4 bases at J, with 14 bases in the middle. Germline CDR1 is SGDLS and CDR2 is YYNGEE. Here the CDR3 reads CASSVVPERTYEQYF. CDR3 DNA: TGTGCCAGCAGCGTAGTCCCGGAGAGGACGTACGAGCAGTACTTC. The complete variable domain, with remaining parts taken from reference TRBV9 and TRBJ2-7, reads DSGVTQTPKHLITATGQRVTLRCSPRSGDLSVYWYQQSLDQGLQFLIQYYNGEERAKGNILERFSAQQFPDLHSELNLSSLELGDSALYFCASSVVPERTYEQYFGPGTRLTVT.

The chain combines TRBV10-3 with TRBJ2-3; 13 bases are shared with TRBD2. The trim removed 11 bases at V and 2 bases at J, leaving 4 bases unmatched. The CDR3 runs 14 residues. Germline V gene data show CDR1 as ENHRY and CDR2 as SYGVKD. CDR3 region: CAAGTSGNTDTQYF. The CDR3 DNA follows: TGTGCCGCTGGGACTAGCGGGAACACAGATACGCAGTATTTT.

The V gene is TRBV15, the J gene TRBJ2-5, with TRBD2 identical over 7 bases. The CDR3 is 16 amino acids. J lost 5 bases, V lost 0 bases, and 9 bases had no gene match. Germline-derived CDR1 and CDR2 are LNHNV and YYDKDF (reference sequence). As DNA, the CDR3 is TGTGCCACCAGCAGAGAGAGGGGAGGGGATGGGGAGACCCAGTACTTC. Translation: CATSRERGGDGETQYF.

The chain uses TRBV5-1 and TRBJ2-1; D possibly matches TRBD1 or TRBD2 (6 bases each). The ends were cut back, 4 bases at V and 2 bases at J, with 16 bases in the middle. The CDR3 consists of 16 residues. The germline V gene has CDR1 SGHRS and CDR2 YFSETQ. In nucleotides, the CDR3 is TGCGCCAGCAGCACCGGGGGCGGGCAGACCTACAATGAGCAGTTCTTC. Translating it yields CASSTGGGQTYNEQFF.

This rearrangement joins TRBV6-1 to TRBJ2-3; D remains ambiguous. V was clipped by 7 bases and J by 1 base, with 12 bases between them. CDR1 is MNHNS, CDR2 SASEGT, per germline. CDR3 length: 14 residues. CDR3 nucleotides: TGTGCCAGCAATTCCCGGACCGGCACAGATACGCAGTATTTT. The encoded protein is CASNSRTGTDTQYF.